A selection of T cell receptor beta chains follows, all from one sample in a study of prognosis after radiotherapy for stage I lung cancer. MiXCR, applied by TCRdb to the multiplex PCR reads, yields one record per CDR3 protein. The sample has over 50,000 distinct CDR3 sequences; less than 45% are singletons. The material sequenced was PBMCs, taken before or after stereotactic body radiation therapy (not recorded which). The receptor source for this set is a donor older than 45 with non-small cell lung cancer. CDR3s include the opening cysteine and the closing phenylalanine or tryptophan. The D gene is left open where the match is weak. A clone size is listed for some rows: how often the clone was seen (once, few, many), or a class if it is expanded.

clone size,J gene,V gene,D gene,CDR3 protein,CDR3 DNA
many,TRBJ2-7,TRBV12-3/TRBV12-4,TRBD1,CASSLAGQGAYEQYF,TGTGCCAGCAGTTTAGCGGGACAGGGGGCCTACGAGCAGTACTTC
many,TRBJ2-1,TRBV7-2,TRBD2,CASSIPGLALDEQFF,TGTGCCAGCAGCATACCGGGACTAGCGTTGGATGAGCAGTTCTTC
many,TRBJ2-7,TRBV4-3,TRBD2,CASSPRAGDEQYF,TGCGCCAGCAGCCCACGGGCGGGGGACGAGCAGTACTTC
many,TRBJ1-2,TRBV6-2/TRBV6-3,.,CASSAGQGHGYTF,TGTGCCAGCAGCGCCGGGCAGGGTCATGGCTACACCTTC
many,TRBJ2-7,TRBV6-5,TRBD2,CASSYSRLAGGKYEQYF,TGTGCCAGCAGTTACTCCAGACTAGCGGGAGGGAAGTACGAGCAGTACTTC
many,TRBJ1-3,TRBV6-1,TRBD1,CASIGPGQTSGNTIYF,TGTGCCAGCATTGGCCCGGGACAGACTTCTGGAAACACCATATATTTT
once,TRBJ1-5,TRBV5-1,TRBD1,CASSWDRGLVNQPQHF,TGCGCCAGCAGCTGGGACAGGGGGCTTGTCAATCAGCCCCAGCATTTT
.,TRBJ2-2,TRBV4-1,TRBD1,CASSPGTGCTGELFF,TGCGCCAGCAGCCCTGGGACAGGGTGTACCGGGGAGCTGTTTTTT
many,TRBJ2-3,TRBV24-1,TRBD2,CATSERTSATDTQYF,TGTGCCACCAGTGAACGGACTAGCGCCACAGATACGCAGTATTTT
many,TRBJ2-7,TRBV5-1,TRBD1,CASRTGPGKPLGQYF,TGCGCCAGCAGGACAGGGCCCGGCAAGCCCTTAGGGCAGTACTTC
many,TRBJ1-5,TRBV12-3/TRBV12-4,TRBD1,CASSLTGGGQPQHF,TGTGCCAGCAGCCTGACAGGGGGGGGTCAGCCCCAGCATTTT
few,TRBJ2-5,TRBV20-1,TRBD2,CSAPNPSGGETQYF,TGCAGTGCCCCTAACCCTTCGGGGGGAGAGACCCAGTACTTC
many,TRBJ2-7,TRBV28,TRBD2,CASSSGTSEYEQYF,TGTGCCAGCAGTTCAGGGACTAGCGAGTACGAGCAGTACTTC
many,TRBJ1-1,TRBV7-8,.,CASSSRGPLRNTEAFF,TGTGCCAGCAGCTCAAGAGGACCCCTAAGGAACACTGAAGCTTTCTTT
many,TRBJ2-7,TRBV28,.,CASSSPFYEQYF,TGTGCCAGCAGTTCCCCATTCTACGAGCAGTACTTC
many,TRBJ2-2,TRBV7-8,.,CASSLATVDTGELFF,TGTGCCAGCAGCTTAGCCACAGTCGACACCGGGGAGCTGTTTTTT
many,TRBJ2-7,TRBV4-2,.,CASSQVGGVYEQYF,TGTGCCAGCAGCCAAGTTGGCGGGGTTTACGAGCAGTACTTC
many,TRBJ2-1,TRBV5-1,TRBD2,CANSPSSGSLNEQFF,TGCGCCAACAGCCCTTCTAGCGGGAGCCTTAATGAGCAGTTCTTC
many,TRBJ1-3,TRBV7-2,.,CASSPSRSTGSTIYF,TGTGCCAGCAGCCCCTCAAGATCGACTGGAAGCACCATATATTTT
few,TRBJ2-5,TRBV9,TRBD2,CASSVLAGYLETQYF,TGTGCCAGCAGCGTACTAGCGGGATACTTGGAGACCCAGTACTTC
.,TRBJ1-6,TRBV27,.,CASSFQNSPLHF,TGTGCCAGCAGTTTTCAAAATTCACCCCTCCACTTT
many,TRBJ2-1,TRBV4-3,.,CASSQELGVGQYNEQFF,TGCGCCAGCAGCCAAGAGCTGGGGGTGGGGCAGTACAATGAGCAGTTCTTC
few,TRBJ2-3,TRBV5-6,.,CASSRTGSPTDTQYF,TGTGCCAGCAGCCGGACCGGGAGCCCAACAGATACGCAGTATTTT
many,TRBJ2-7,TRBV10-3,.,CASSPRETNEQYF,TGTGCCAGCTCGCCGAGGGAAACAAACGAGCAGTACTTC
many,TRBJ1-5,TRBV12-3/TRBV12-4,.,CASSQNRDQPQHF,TGTGCCAGCAGTCAGAACAGGGATCAGCCCCAGCATTTT
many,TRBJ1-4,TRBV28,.,CASTGGGRGEKLFF,TGTGCCAGCACAGGAGGGGGAAGGGGGGAAAAACTGTTTTTT
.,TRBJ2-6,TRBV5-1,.,CASRNHSSGANVLTF,TGCGCCAGCAGAAACCATAGCTCTGGGGCCAACGTACTGACTTTC
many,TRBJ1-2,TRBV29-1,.,CSVSRDNYGYTF,TGCAGCGTCTCCAGGGATAACTATGGCTACACCTTC
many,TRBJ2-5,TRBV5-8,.,CASSLAGALETQYF,TGTGCCAGCAGCTTGGCCGGCGCGTTAGAGACCCAGTACTTC
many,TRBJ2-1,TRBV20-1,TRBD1,CSASMGTGLNEQFF,TGCAGTGCTAGCATGGGGACAGGTCTCAATGAGCAGTTCTTC
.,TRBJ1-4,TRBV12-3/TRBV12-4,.,CASSLTGRDEKLFF,TGTGCCAGCAGTTTAACAGGGAGGGACGAAAAACTGTTTTTT
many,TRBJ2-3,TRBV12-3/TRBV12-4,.,CASSLFARSTDTQYF,TGTGCCAGCAGTTTATTCGCACGTAGCACAGATACGCAGTATTTT
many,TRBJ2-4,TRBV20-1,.,CSAMTGLAKNIQYF,TGCAGTGCTATGACGGGGCTAGCCAAAAACATTCAGTACTTC
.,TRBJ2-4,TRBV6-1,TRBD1,CASSPGTGANIQYF,TGTGCCAGCAGTCCCGGGACAGGGGCAAACATTCAGTACTTC
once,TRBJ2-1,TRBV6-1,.,CASSTWTDPYNEQFF,TGTGCCAGCAGCACCTGGACAGACCCCTACAATGAGCAGTTCTTC
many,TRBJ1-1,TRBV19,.,CASSARGGLRTEAFF,TGTGCCAGTAGTGCCCGAGGGGGGCTACGAACTGAAGCTTTCTTT
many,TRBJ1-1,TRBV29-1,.,CSATRGRGTEAFF,TGCAGCGCCACGAGGGGGAGAGGCACTGAAGCTTTCTTT
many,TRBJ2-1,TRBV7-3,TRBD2,CASSLASGSLYNEQFF,TGTGCCAGCAGCTTAGCTAGCGGGAGTCTGTACAATGAGCAGTTCTTC
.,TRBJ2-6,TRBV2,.,CASRATGASGANFLTF,TGTGCCAGCAGAGCAACAGGTGCGTCTGGGGCCAACTTCCTGACTTTC
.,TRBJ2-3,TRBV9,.,CASIWRGFSTDTQYF,TGTGCCAGCATCTGGAGGGGGTTTAGCACAGATACGCAGTATTTT
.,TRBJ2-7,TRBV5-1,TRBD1,CASSRTGVYEQYF,TGCGCCAGCAGTCGGACAGGGGTCTACGAGCAGTACTTC
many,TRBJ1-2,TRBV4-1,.,CASSQERSRAGSGYTF,TGCGCCAGCAGCCAAGAAAGGTCTCGGGCGGGTAGCGGCTACACCTTC
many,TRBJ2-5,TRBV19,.,CASSTQGGKTQYF,TGTGCCAGTAGTACGCAGGGGGGGAAGACCCAGTACTTC
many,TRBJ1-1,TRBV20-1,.,CSVTNRAGYTEAFF,TGCAGTGTCACCAACAGGGCGGGATACACTGAAGCTTTCTTT
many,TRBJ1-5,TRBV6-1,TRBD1,CASNPGGTVNQPQHF,TGTGCCAGCAACCCAGGAGGGACAGTGAATCAGCCCCAGCATTTT
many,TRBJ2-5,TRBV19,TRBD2,CASSILRGGGQETQYF,TGTGCCAGTAGTATCCTCAGAGGCGGGGGCCAAGAGACCCAGTACTTC
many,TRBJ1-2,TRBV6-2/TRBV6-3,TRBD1,CASSYGQGFGGYTF,TGTGCCAGCAGTTATGGACAGGGGTTCGGCGGCTACACCTTC
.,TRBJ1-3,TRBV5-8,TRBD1,CASSATGFYSGNTIYF,TGTGCCAGCAGCGCGACAGGGTTTTATTCTGGAAACACCATATATTTT
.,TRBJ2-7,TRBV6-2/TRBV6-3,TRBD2,CASSGPWGLPYEQYF,TGTGCCAGTAGTGGCCCTTGGGGACTACCATACGAGCAGTACTTC
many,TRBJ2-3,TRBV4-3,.,CASSQTQLMGTDTQYF,TGCGCCAGCAGCCAGACGCAGTTAATGGGCACAGATACGCAGTATTTT
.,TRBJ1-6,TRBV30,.,CAWSLDSLNSPLHF,TGTGCCTGGAGTTTGGACAGTCTGAATTCGCCCCTCCACTTT
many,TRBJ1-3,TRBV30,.,CAWSGGGTVGNTIYF,TGTGCCTGGAGTGGGGGAGGGACGGTTGGAAACACCATATATTTT
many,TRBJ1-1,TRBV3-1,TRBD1,CASGGQQNTEAFF,TGTGCCAGCGGGGGACAGCAGAACACTGAAGCTTTCTTT
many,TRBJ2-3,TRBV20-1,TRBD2,CSASPRDYNLRDTQYF,TGCAGTGCCTCGCCCCGGGACTACAATTTAAGGGATACGCAGTATTTT
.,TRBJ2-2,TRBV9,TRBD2,CASIHSGRAWTGELFF,TGTGCCAGCATCCATAGCGGGAGGGCGTGGACCGGGGAGCTGTTTTTT